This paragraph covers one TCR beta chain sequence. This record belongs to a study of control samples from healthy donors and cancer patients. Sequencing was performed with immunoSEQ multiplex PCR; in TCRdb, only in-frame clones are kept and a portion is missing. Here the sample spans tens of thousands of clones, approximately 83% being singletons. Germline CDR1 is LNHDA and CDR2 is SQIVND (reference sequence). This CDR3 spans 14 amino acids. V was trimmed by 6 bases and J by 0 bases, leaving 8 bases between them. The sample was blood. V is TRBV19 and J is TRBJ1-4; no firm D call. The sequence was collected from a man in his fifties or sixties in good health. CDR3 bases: TGTGCCAGTAGAGACGGTGCAACTAATGAAAAACTGTTTTTT. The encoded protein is CASRDGATNEKLFF.